A single sample gave rise to the 30 T cell receptor beta chains below, sequenced in a study of T-cell reconstitution after alpha-beta-depleted transplantation in children. Unique molecular identifiers were built into the TCRbeta library. TCRdb redid the calling of the PCR reads with MiXCR, one entry per CDR3 protein. The sample records 420,000 or so distinct CDR3 sequences, roughly a tenth being singletons. This specimen was PBMCs from the stem cell graft donor, taken from the stem cell graft. These receptors all stem from a human donor who donated a stem cell graft to a child with acute myeloid leukemia.

V gene TRBV3-1 combines with J gene TRBJ2-6; no reliable D call. Germline-derived CDR1 and CDR2 are LGHDT and YNNKEL (reference sequence). The CDR3 extends over 16 amino acids. Trimming pared 0 bases from V and 2 bases from J, leaving 8 bases between. The CDR3: CASSQEGRAGANVLTF. As DNA, the CDR3 is TGTGCCAGCAGCCAAGAGGGTCGGGCTGGGGCCAACGTCCTGACTTTC.

The V gene is TRBV7-9, the J gene TRBJ2-3; D is possibly TRBD2 (7 bases). Germline CDR1 SEHNR, CDR2 FQNEAQ (reference sequence). The CDR3 length is 14 residues. Trimming took off 0 bases at V and 5 bases at J, with 9 bases between the two ends. The CDR3 DNA follows: TGTGCCAGCAGCTTAGCGGGGGGGCAAGATACGCAGTATTTT. It codes for CASSLAGGQDTQYF. Full variable domain (outside the CDR3, taken from reference TRBV7-9 and TRBJ2-3): DTGVSQNPRHKITKRGQNVTFRCDPISEHNRLYWYRQTLGQGPEFLTYFQNEAQLEKSRLLSDRFSAERPKGSFSTLEIQRTEQGDSAMYLCASSLAGGQDTQYFGPGTRLTVL.

This sequence joins TRBV5-6 and TRBJ2-2, with 7 bases lining up with TRBD2. Per germline, CDR1 SGHDT and CDR2 YYEEEE. The length of the CDR3 is 15 residues. V shed 6 bases and J 2 bases; nucleotides not matched to a gene: 7. The CDR3 spells CASTPGLSNTGELFF. CDR3 nucleotides: TGTGCCAGCACCCCGGGACTAAGTAACACCGGGGAGCTGTTTTTT. The full variable domain, its missing parts supplied by reference TRBV5-6 and TRBJ2-2, is DAGVTQSPTHLIKTRGQQVTLRCSPKSGHDTVSWYQQALGQGPQFIFQYYEEEERQRGNFPDRFSGHQFPNYSSELNVNALLLGDSALYLCASTPGLSNTGELFFGEGSRLTVL.

In its sample, this clonotype was seen a few times. V and J are TRBV3-1 and TRBJ1-1; D is unresolved. The V and J ends lost 3 bases and 11 bases respectively, with 16 bases between them. This CDR3 contains 13 residues. Germline-derived CDR1 and CDR2 are LGHDT and YNNKEL (reference sequence). CDR3 in DNA: TGTGCCAGCAGCCAGAACAATTACCCAACGGCTTTCTTT. Amino acids: CASSQNNYPTAFF.

V is TRBV20-1 and J is TRBJ2-7; tentatively, D is TRBD2 (6 bases). Germline lookup yields CDR1 DFQATT and CDR2 SNEGSKA (reference sequence). This CDR3 comprises 12 residues. V lost 3 bases, J lost 5 bases, and 11 bases lay in between. CDR3 sequence reads: CSASREFHEQYF. The CDR3 DNA follows: TGCAGTGCTAGCCGGGAGTTCCACGAGCAGTACTTC.

The rearrangement joins TRBV12-3 or TRBV12-4 to TRBJ2-3; D call uncertain. V lost 5 bases, J lost 2 bases, and 8 bases lay in between. The CDR3 is 13 amino acids. CDR3 sequence: CASSTQNTDTQYF. CDR3 DNA: TGTGCCAGCAGTACACAGAACACAGATACGCAGTATTTT.

This clonotype was recorded a few times. The V and J genes are TRBV20-1 and TRBJ2-1, with 7 nucleotides matching TRBD2. The CDR3 covers 14 residues. J gave up 6 bases and V 1 base, and 6 bases lay outside the gene matches. Germline V lookup: CDR1 DFQATT, CDR2 SNEGSKA (reference sequence). CDR3 in DNA: TGCAGTGCTAGAGCCACTAGCGAGGCCAATGAGCAGTTCTTC. This translates into CSARATSEANEQFF.

This clonotype appeared many times. This chain uses TRBV29-1 with TRBJ1-4; D unresolved. This CDR3 is 12 amino acids long. V was trimmed by 4 bases and J by 11 bases, leaving 14 bases between them. Germline CDR1 SQVTM, CDR2 ANQGSEA. The DNA of the CDR3 is TGCAGCGTTGGTATGGGGTCGGGCAAACTGTTTTTT. Protein sequence: CSVGMGSGKLFF.

This clonotype was found many times. This chain links TRBV20-1 with TRBJ2-3, with 9 bases fitting TRBD2. With 4 bases clipped from V and 8 bases from J, the junction kept 7 bases outside the gene matches. CDR1 is DFQATT, CDR2 SNEGSKA, per germline (reference sequence). The CDR3 has 13 residues. The CDR3: CSAISGGRGTQYF. DNA of the CDR3: TGCAGTGCTATTAGCGGGGGACGTGGTACGCAGTATTTT.

This clonotype was seen a few times. This chain links TRBV5-1 with TRBJ1-4; possibly TRBD1 for D (5 bases). The length of the CDR3 is 16 residues. Germline loops: CDR1 SGHRS, CDR2 YFSETQ. Trimming stripped 3 bases from V and 0 bases from J, with 12 bases between. The CDR3 DNA sequence: TGCGCCAGCAGCTCGGGGACTCTTACAACTAATGAAAAACTGTTTTTT. It yields the protein CASSSGTLTTNEKLFF. Full variable domain (rest looked up from reference TRBV5-1 and TRBJ1-4): KAGVTQTPRYLIKTRGQQVTLSCSPISGHRSVSWYQQTPGQGLQFLFEYFSETQRNKGNFPGRFSGRQFSNSRSEMNVSTLELGDSALYLCASSSGTLTTNEKLFFGSGTQLSVL.

This clonotype was observed a few times. V and J are TRBV20-1 and TRBJ2-1; TRBD2 matches 14 bases. The CDR3 extends over 18 amino acids. CDR1 and CDR2 from the germline V gene are DFQATT and SNEGSKA (reference sequence). After removal of 5 bases from V and 0 bases from J, the junction contained 9 bases not matched to a gene. CDR3 in amino acids: CSAPGLAGGQSSYNEQFF. As DNA, the CDR3 is TGCAGTGCTCCAGGACTAGCGGGGGGCCAGAGCTCCTACAATGAGCAGTTCTTC.

This clonotype appeared many times. This chain connects TRBV20-1 to TRBJ2-5; no clear D gene. Germline V CDR1 and CDR2: DFQATT, SNEGSKA (reference sequence). Trimming cost V 0 bases and J 1 base, with 9 bases left between them. The CDR3 sequence is 14 residues long. The CDR3 reads CSARDGRPQETQYF. As DNA, the CDR3 is TGCAGTGCTAGAGACGGAAGGCCCCAAGAGACCCAGTACTTC.

Only a few counts were recorded for this clonotype. The chain carries TRBV10-3 and TRBJ1-2; D is unclear. The V gene lost 4 bases and the J gene lost 6 bases, with 15 bases spanning the gap. Germline V gives CDR1 ENHRY, CDR2 SYGVKD. The CDR3 loop spans 14 amino acids. CDR3 DNA sequence: TGTGCCATCAGTGGGGCAGAAAAAGGGAATGGCTACACCTTC. Protein sequence: CAISGAEKGNGYTF.

This clonotype was recorded a few times. The V and J genes are TRBV7-2 and TRBJ2-5; 11 bases line up with TRBD1. The CDR3 is 16 residues long. Losses at the gene ends were 1 base for V and 4 bases for J; bases not matched to a gene: 5. The germline gives CDR1 SGHTA, CDR2 FQGNSA. The DNA for the CDR3 is TGTGCCAGCAGCTTAGTGTGGACAGGGGGCGCAGAGACCCAGTACTTC. Amino acids: CASSLVWTGGAETQYF.

This clonotype was seen only a few times. J is TRBJ2-1 and V is TRBV20-1; 7 bases are shared with TRBD2. The CDR3 runs to 17 residues. J was trimmed by 6 bases and V by 4 bases; bases with no gene match: 18. In germline, CDR1 is DFQATT, CDR2 SNEGSKA (reference sequence). The CDR3 DNA follows: TGCAGTGCTAATTATCGGCATAACAGACTAGCACCCAATGAGCAGTTCTTC. Encoded protein: CSANYRHNRLAPNEQFF.

In this sample, this clonotype turned up a few times. The rearrangement uses TRBV20-1 and TRBJ2-3; TRBD1 matches at 9 bases. This CDR3 is 15 amino acids long. Germline V gene sequence: CDR1 DFQATT, CDR2 SNEGSKA (reference sequence). After removal of 4 bases from V and 8 bases from J, the junction contained 13 bases not matched to a gene. CDR3 in amino acids: CSATKRATGGGTQYF. CDR3 DNA: TGCAGTGCTACAAAAAGGGCTACAGGGGGCGGTACGCAGTATTTT.

The CDR3: CASSETGGTLGEQFF. DNA of the CDR3: TGTGCCAGCAGTGAGACAGGGGGAACCTTGGGTGAGCAGTTCTTC. The V call is TRBV27, the J call TRBJ2-1; 9 bases are shared with TRBD1. V was pared by 5 bases and J by 9 bases, with 11 bases of the junction left unmatched. CDR1 is MNHEY and CDR2 is SMNVEV in the germline V gene (reference sequence). The CDR3 totals 15 residues.

The chain carries TRBV11-2 and TRBJ2-2; D is unclear. Germline loops: CDR1 SGHAT, CDR2 FQNNGV. V lost 0 bases to trimming and J lost 2 bases, with 13 bases between them. The CDR3 is 17 amino acids. The CDR3: CASSLERQALNTGELFF. As DNA, the CDR3 is TGTGCCAGCAGCTTAGAACGTCAGGCCCTAAACACCGGGGAGCTGTTTTTT.

This clonotype occurred many times. The chain has TRBV2 and TRBJ2-3, with 13 positions matching TRBD2. CDR1 and CDR2 from the germline V gene are SNHLY and FYNNEI. The CDR3 extends over 16 amino acids. Unmatched junction bases numbered 5, after V lost 5 bases and J lost 3 bases. DNA of the CDR3: TGTGCCAGCAGTTACGGGACTAGCGGGATGACAGATACGCAGTATTTT. Translation gives CASSYGTSGMTDTQYF.

This clonotype appeared many times. The chain couples TRBV6-6 to TRBJ1-6; no clear D. The CDR3 loop spans 12 amino acids. Trimming cost V 5 bases and J 10 bases, with 9 bases left between them. Germline CDR1 reads MNHNY; CDR2 reads SVGAGI (reference sequence). The chain's CDR3 is CASSPPGSPLHF. Written as DNA, the CDR3 is TGTGCCAGCAGTCCTCCGGGATCACCCCTCCACTTT.

This clonotype was picked up many times. This chain uses TRBV4-3 with TRBJ2-3; 10 nucleotides line up with TRBD2. The V and J ends lost 4 bases and 0 bases, in that order; junction bases with no gene match: 4. The germline V gene has CDR1 LGHNA and CDR2 YSLEER. The CDR3 extends over 16 amino acids. The CDR3 sequence: CASSRLTSGSTDTQYF. The CDR3 region has the DNA TGCGCCAGCAGCCGTCTGACTAGCGGGAGCACAGATACGCAGTATTTT.

This clonotype was picked up a small number of times. The chain recombines TRBV5-1 with TRBJ2-2; D may correspond to TRBD1 or TRBD2 (5 bases each). The CDR3 has 16 amino acids. CDR1 and CDR2 (germline): SGHRS, YFSETQ. Deletions cut 1 base from V and 4 bases from J, with 14 bases between. DNA of the CDR3: TGCGCCAGCAGCTTGAGCCGGGACCTCCTCACCGGGGAGCTGTTTTTT. Protein: CASSLSRDLLTGELFF.

This clonotype was observed many times. This chain links TRBV29-1 with TRBJ2-5, with a possible D match to TRBD1 (6 bases). V lost 4 bases to trimming and J lost 2 bases, with 11 bases between them. The CDR3 totals 13 residues. Looked up from germline, CDR1 is SQVTM and CDR2 is ANQGSEA. In DNA, the CDR3 is TGCAGCGTTGCCAGACAGGAGCAAGAGACCCAGTACTTC. Its protein product is CSVARQEQETQYF.

This clonotype showed up many times. V usage is TRBV4-3 and J usage is TRBJ2-3; TRBD1 aligns across 9 bases. The V and J ends lost 0 bases and 5 bases, in that order; junction bases with no gene match: 3. This CDR3 is 15 amino acids long. Germline assignment: CDR1 LGHNA and CDR2 YSLEER. Here the CDR3 reads CASSQDATGGDTQYF. CDR3 in DNA: TGCGCCAGCAGCCAAGATGCGACAGGGGGAGATACGCAGTATTTT.

This clonotype occurred a few times. Written as DNA, the CDR3 is TGTGCCAGCAGCTTAGGTCCAGCGGGAACCTACACAGATACGCAGTATTTT. This translates into CASSLGPAGTYTDTQYF. The chain links TRBV7-8 to TRBJ2-3; TRBD2 aligns across 7 bases. V lost 1 base, J lost 2 bases, and 9 bases stayed unmatched. The CDR3 extends over 17 amino acids. Per germline, CDR1 SGHVS and CDR2 FQNEAQ.

This rearrangement joins TRBV10-3 to TRBJ2-2; 9 bases are shared with TRBD1. In germline, CDR1 is ENHRY, CDR2 SYGVKD. The CDR3 contains 16 residues. The ends lost 9 bases at V and 5 bases at J; junction bases unmatched: 13. CDR3 sequence reads: CAIPGTGTHATGELFF. DNA of the CDR3: TGTGCCATTCCCGGGACAGGGACTCATGCGACCGGGGAGCTGTTTTTT.

This sequence joins TRBV10-2 and TRBJ1-1; 7 nucleotides agree with TRBD1. This CDR3 spans 14 amino acids. Trimming removed 2 bases from V and 3 bases from J; junction bases left unmatched: 3. Germline-derived CDR1 and CDR2 are WSHSY and SAAADI. DNA for the CDR3: TGCGCCAGCAGTGAGAGGGGGCGCGACACTGAAGCTTTCTTT. Amino acids: CASSERGRDTEAFF.

This clonotype occurred a few times. CDR3 loop: CASSLGTSGGLDNEQFF. The DNA for the CDR3 is TGCGCCAGCAGCTTGGGGACTAGCGGGGGCCTGGACAATGAGCAGTTCTTC. The rearrangement uses TRBV5-1 and TRBJ2-1; 13 bases are shared with TRBD2. Germline V gives CDR1 SGHRS, CDR2 YFSETQ. Trimming cost V 0 bases and J 5 bases; bases outside gene matches: 5. The CDR3 is 17 amino acids.

The V and J genes are TRBV4-2 and TRBJ2-2, with 7 bases fitting TRBD2. Germline V gene lookup returns CDR1 LGHNA and CDR2 YNFKEQ. This CDR3 has 14 amino acids. The trim removed 8 bases at V and 7 bases at J, leaving 10 bases unmatched. The CDR3 nucleotides read TGTGCCAGCCGCTGGGAGGGCCCGGGCGGGGAGCTGTTTTTT. Translated: CASRWEGPGGELFF.

In regard to this clonotype: This may stem from a read error, because a much larger clone lies one nucleotide away. The CDR3 nucleotides are TGTGCCAGCGCTATCCAGGGGGAAAGCGGGGAGCTGTTTTTT. It is translated as CASAIQGESGELFF. The chain recombines TRBV6-2 or TRBV6-3 with TRBJ2-2, with TRBD1 matching over 7 bases. Germline CDR1 reads MNHEY; CDR2 reads SVGEGT. The V and J ends lost 8 bases and 7 bases, in that order; junction bases with no gene match: 10. The CDR3 spans 14 residues.